Sequencing of this TCR beta chain was carried out in a study of T cell changes during pregnancy in multiple sclerosis (dated by TCRdb to the late 2010s). In terms of the full investigation: Changes in the T cell repertoire over the course of pregnancy were examined in this study in women with multiple sclerosis.

Receptor amplification or capture employed the immunoSEQ multiplex PCR assay. TCRdb stores this immuneACCESS table with in-frame sequences only. Part of the clones is absent; in the studies checked, under half of the shortfall reflects unresolved V genes, and no reason is known for the rest. A total of roughly 100,000 clones appear in this sample, just over 90% of them only once. Roughly 3.5% of the sample comes from the top ten. As encoded in the germline V gene, CDR1 is SGHVS while CDR2 is FNYEAQ. Here V drops 6 bases and J drops 6 bases, and the junction holds 10 bases not matched to any gene. The CDR3 covers 15 residues, taking in both the cysteine and the phenylalanine. The retained sequence is limited to the CDR3, 45 bases, with the frame set at the first base. As for this clone: Its antigen remains undetermined. The record has no base qualities; no much larger clone is one base away.

The chain employs TRBV7-6 and TRBJ1-1; TRBD1 fits 10 bases in the junction. This clonotype originated in a female donor with multiple sclerosis, enrolled in a pregnancy study. This specimen consisted of peripheral blood, obtained after pregnancy. The DNA is TGTGCCAGCAGGAGGGACAGGGGCCTCGGCGCTGAAGCTTTCTTT. It specifies CASRRDRGLGAEAFF.